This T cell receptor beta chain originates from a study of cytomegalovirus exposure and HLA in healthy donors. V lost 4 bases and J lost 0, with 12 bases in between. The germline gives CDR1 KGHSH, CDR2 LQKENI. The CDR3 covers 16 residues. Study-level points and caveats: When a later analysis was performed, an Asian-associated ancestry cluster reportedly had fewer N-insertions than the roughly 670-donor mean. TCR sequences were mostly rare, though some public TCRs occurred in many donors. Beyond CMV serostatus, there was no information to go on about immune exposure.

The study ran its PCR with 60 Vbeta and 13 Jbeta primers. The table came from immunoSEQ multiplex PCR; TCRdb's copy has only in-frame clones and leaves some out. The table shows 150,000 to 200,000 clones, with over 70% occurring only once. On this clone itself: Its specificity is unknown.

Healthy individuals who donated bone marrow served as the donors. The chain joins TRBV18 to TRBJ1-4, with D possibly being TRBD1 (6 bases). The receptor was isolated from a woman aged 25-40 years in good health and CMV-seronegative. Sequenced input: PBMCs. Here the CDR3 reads CASSLGQTATNEKLFF. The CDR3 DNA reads TGTGCCAGCTCACTAGGACAGACGGCAACTAATGAAAAACTGTTTTTT.